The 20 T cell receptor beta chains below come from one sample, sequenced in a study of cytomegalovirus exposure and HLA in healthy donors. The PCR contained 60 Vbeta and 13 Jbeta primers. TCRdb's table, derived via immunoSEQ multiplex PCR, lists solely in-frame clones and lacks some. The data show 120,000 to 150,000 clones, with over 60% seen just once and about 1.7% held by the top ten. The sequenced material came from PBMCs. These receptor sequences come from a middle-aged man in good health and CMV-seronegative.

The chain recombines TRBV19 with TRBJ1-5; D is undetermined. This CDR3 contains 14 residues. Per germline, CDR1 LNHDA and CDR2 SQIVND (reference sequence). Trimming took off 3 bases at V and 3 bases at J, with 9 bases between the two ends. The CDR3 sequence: CASSIIPDNQPQHF. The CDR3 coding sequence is TGTGCCAGTAGTATTATCCCAGACAATCAGCCCCAGCATTTT.

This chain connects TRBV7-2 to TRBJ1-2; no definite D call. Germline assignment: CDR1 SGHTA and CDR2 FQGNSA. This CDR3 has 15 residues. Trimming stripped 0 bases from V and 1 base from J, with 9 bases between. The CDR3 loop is CASSLAAAGNYGYTF. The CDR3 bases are TGTGCCAGCAGCTTAGCCGCGGCGGGTAACTATGGCTACACCTTC.

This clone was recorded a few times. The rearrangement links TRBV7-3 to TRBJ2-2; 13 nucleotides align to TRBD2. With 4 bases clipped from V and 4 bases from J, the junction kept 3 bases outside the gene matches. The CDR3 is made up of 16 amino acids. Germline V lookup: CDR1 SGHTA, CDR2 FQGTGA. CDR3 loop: CASSSGLAGATGELFF. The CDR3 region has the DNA TGTGCCAGCAGCTCCGGACTAGCGGGGGCCACCGGGGAGCTGTTTTTT.

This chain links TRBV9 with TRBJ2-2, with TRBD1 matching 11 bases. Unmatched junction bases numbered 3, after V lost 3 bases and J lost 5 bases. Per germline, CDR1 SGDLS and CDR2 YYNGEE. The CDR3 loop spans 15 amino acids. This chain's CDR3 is CASSDGQGATGELFF. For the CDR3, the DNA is TGTGCCAGCAGCGACGGACAGGGGGCTACCGGGGAGCTGTTTTTT.

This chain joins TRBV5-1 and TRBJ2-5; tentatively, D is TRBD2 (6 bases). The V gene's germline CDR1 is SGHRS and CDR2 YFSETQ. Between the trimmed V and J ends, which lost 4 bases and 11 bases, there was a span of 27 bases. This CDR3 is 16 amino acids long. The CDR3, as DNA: TGCGCCAGCAGCCCGCGGGAACTTGGGGGAGACTGGGAGCAGTACTTC. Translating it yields CASSPRELGGDWEQYF.

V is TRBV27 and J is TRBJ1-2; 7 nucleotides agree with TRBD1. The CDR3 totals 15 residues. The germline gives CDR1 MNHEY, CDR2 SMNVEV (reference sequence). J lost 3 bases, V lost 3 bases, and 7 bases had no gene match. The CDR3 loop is CASSFSPGQHYGYTF. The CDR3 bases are TGTGCCAGCAGTTTCTCCCCGGGACAGCACTATGGCTACACCTTC.

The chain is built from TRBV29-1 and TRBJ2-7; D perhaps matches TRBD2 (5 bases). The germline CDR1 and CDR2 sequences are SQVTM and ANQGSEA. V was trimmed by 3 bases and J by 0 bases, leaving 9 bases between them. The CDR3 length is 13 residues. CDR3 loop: CSVELRDSYEQYF. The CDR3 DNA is TGCAGCGTTGAGTTACGGGACTCCTACGAGCAGTACTTC.

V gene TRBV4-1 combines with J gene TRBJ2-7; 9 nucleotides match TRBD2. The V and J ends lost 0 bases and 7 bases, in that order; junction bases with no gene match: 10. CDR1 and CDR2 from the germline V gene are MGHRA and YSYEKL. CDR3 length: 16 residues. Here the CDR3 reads CASSQDPYAGGGEQYF. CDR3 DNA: TGCGCCAGCAGCCAAGACCCTTACGCGGGAGGGGGAGAGCAGTACTTC.

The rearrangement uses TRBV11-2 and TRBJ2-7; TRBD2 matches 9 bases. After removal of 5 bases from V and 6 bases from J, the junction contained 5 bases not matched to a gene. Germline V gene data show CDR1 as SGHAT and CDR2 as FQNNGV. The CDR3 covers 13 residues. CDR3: CASSLGTSLEQYF. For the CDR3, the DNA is TGTGCCAGCAGCCTTGGGACTAGCCTCGAGCAGTACTTC. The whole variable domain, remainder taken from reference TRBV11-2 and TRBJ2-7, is EAGVAQSPRYKIIEKRQSVAFWCNPISGHATLYWYQQILGQGPKLLIQFQNNGVVDDSQLPKDRFSAERLKGVDSTLKIQPAKLEDSAVYLCASSLGTSLEQYFGPGTRLTVT.

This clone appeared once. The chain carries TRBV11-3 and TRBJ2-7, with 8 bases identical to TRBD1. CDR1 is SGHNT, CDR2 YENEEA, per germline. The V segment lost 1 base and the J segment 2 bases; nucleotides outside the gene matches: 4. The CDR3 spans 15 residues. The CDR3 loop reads CASSLGTGPTYEQYF. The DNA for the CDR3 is TGTGCCAGCAGCTTAGGGACAGGGCCAACCTACGAGCAGTACTTC.

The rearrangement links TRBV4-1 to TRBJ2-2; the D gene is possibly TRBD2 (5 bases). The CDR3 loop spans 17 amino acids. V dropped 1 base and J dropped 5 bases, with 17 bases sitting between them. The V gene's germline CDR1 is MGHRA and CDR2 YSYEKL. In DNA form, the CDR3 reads TGCGCCAGCAGCCAAGGCCCAAGCGGTTCGAGTACCGGGGAGCTGTTTTTT. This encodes CASSQGPSGSSTGELFF.

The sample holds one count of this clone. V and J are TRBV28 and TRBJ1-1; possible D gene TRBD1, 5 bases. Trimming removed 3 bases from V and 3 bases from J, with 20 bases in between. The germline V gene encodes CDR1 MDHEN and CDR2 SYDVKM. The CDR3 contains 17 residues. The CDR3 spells CASSLVLQGGSHTEAFF. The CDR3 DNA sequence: TGTGCCAGCAGTTTGGTCCTTCAGGGAGGGTCACACACTGAAGCTTTCTTT.

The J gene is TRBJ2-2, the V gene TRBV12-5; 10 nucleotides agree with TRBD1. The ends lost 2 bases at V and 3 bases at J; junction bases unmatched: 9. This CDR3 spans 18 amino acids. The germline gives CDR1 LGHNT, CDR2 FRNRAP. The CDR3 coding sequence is TGTGCTAGTGGTTTGCCCCCCGGGACAGGGGAGGACACCGGGGAGCTGTTTTTT. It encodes CASGLPPGTGEDTGELFF.

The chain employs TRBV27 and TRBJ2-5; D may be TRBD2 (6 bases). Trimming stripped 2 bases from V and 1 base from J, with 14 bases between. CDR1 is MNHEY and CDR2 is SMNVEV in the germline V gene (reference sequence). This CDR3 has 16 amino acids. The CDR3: CASSLGLGDFQETQYF. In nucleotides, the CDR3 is TGTGCCAGCAGTTTAGGGTTGGGGGACTTCCAAGAGACCCAGTACTTC.

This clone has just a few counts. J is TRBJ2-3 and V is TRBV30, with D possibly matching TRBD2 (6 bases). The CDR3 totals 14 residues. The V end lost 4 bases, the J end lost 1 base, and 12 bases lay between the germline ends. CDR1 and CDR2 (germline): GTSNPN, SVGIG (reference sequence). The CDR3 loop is CAWTAGGGTDTQYF. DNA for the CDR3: TGTGCCTGGACCGCCGGGGGTGGCACAGATACGCAGTATTTT.

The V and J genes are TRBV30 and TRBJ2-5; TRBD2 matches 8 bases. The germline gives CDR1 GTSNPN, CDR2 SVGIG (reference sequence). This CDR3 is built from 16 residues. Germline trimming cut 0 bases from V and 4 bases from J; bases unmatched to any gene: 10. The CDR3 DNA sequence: TGTGCCTGGAGTGTACTATTGTCGGGAGGGGTAGAGACCCAGTACTTC. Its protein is CAWSVLLSGGVETQYF.

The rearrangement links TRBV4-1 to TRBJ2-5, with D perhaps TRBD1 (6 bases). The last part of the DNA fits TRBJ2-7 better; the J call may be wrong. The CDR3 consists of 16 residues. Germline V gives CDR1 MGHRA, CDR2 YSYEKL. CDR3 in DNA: TGCGCCAGCAGCCAAGAGGGTCAGGGGAGCTCCTACGAGCAGTACTTC. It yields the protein CASSQEGQGSSYEQYF.

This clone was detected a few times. This CDR3 is CASSLGGLAYEQFF. CDR3 coding DNA: TGTGCCAGCAGCTTAGGGGGACTAGCGTATGAGCAGTTCTTC. The gene calls are TRBV7-9 and TRBJ2-1; TRBD2 matches at 10 bases. Trimming at V came to 1 base and at J to 8 bases, leaving 2 bases not matched to a gene. Germline CDR1 reads SEHNR; CDR2 reads FQNEAQ (reference sequence). The CDR3 consists of 14 residues.

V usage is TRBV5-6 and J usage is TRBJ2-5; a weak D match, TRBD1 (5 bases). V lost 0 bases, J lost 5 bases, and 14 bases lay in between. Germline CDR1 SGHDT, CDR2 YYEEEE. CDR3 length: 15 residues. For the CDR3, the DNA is TGTGCCAGCAGCTTGGGTACGAAGGGGCTGGAGACCCAGTACTTC. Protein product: CASSLGTKGLETQYF.

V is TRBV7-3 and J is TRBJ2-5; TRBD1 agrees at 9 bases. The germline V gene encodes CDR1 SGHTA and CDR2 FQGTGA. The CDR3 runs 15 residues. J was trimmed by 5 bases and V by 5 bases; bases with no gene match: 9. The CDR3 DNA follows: TGTGCCAGCAGCGCGCAACAGGGGGCATGGGAGACCCAGTACTTC. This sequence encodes CASSAQQGAWETQYF.